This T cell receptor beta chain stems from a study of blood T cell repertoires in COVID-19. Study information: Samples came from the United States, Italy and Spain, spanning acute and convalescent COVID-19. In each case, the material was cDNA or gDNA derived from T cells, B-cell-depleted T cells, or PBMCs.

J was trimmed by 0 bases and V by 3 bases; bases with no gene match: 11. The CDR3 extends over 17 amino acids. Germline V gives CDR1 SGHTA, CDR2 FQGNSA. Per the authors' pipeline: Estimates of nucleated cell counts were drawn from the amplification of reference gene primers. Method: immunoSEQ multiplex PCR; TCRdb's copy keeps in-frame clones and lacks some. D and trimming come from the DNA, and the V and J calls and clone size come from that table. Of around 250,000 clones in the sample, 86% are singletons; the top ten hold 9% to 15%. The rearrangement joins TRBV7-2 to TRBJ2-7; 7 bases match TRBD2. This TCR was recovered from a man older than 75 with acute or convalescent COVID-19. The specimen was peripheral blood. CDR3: CASSLLGLADFSYEQYF. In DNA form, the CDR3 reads TGTGCCAGCAGCTTGTTAGGGCTAGCGGATTTCTCCTACGAGCAGTACTTC.